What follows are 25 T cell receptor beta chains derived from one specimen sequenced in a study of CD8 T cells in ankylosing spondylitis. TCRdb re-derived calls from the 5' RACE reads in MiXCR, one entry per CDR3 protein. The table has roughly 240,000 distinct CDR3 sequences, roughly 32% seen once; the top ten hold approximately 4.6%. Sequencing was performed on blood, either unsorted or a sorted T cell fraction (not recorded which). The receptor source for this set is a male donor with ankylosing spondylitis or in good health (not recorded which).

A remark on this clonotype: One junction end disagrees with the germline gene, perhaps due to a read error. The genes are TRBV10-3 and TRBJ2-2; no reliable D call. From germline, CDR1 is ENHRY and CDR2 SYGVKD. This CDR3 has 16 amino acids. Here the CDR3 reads CVISEVGTPNTGELFF. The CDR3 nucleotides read TGTGTCATCAGTGAAGTAGGTACACCGAACACCGGGGAGCTGTTTTTT.

CDR3 amino acids: CSASPGSLSTDTQYF. CDR3 nucleotide sequence: TGCAGTGCTTCTCCGGGGAGCCTTAGCACAGATACGCAGTATTTT. The rearrangement links TRBV20-1 to TRBJ2-3; D perhaps matches TRBD2 (5 bases). The V gene's germline CDR1 is DFQATT and CDR2 SNEGSKA (reference sequence). V lost 5 bases and J lost 0, with 15 bases in between. CDR3 length: 15 amino acids.

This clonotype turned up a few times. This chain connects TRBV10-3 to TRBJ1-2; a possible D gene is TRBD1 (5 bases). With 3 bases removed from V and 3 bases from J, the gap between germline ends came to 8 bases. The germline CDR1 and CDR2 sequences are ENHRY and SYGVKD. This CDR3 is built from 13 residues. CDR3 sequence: CAISDRVDYGYTF. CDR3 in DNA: TGTGCCATCAGTGACAGGGTGGACTATGGCTACACCTTC.

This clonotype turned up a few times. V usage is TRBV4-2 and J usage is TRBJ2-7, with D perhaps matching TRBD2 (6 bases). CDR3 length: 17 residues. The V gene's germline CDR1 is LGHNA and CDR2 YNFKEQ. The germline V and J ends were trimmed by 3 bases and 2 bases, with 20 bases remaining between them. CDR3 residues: CASSHDTSGDLTYEQYF. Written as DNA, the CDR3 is TGTGCCAGCAGCCATGATACATCGGGGGACTTGACCTACGAGCAGTACTTC.

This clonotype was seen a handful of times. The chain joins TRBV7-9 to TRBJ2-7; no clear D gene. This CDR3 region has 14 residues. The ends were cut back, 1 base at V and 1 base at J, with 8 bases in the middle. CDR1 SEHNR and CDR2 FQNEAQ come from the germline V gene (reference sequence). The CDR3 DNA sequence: TGTGCCAGCAGCTTAGAGGGCACTTCCTACGAGCAGTACTTC. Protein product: CASSLEGTSYEQYF.

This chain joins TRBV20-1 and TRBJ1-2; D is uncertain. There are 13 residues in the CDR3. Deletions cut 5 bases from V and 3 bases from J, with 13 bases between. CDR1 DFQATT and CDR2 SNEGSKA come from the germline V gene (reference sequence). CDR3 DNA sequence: TGCAGTGCTGGAAACGGGAAGGACTATGGCTACACCTTC. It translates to CSAGNGKDYGYTF.

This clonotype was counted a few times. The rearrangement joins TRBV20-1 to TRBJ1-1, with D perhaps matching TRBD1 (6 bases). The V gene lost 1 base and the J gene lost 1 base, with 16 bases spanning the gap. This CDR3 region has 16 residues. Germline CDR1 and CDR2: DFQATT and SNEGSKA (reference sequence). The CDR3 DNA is TGCAGTGCTAGAGGGCAGGACAGCCGAACGAACACTGAAGCTTTCTTT. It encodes CSARGQDSRTNTEAFF.

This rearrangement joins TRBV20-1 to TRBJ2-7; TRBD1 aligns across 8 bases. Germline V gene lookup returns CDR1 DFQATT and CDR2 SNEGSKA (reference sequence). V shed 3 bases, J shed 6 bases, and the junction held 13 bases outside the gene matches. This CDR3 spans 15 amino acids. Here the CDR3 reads CSASAWAGGKPEQYF. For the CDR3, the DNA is TGCAGTGCTAGTGCTTGGGCAGGGGGCAAGCCCGAGCAGTACTTC.

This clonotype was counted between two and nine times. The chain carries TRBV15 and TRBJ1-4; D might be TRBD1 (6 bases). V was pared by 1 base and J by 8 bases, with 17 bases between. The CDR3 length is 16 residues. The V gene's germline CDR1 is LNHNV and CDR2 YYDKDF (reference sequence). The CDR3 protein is CATSRASPGQGEKLFF. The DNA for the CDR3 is TGTGCCACCAGCAGAGCCTCACCGGGACAAGGCGAAAAACTGTTTTTT.

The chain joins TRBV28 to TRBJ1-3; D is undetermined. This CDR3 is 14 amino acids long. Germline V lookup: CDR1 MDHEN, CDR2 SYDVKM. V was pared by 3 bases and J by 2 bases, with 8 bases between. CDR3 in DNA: TGTGCCAGCAGTTTGGTGGGCGCTGGAAACACCATATATTTT. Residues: CASSLVGAGNTIYF.

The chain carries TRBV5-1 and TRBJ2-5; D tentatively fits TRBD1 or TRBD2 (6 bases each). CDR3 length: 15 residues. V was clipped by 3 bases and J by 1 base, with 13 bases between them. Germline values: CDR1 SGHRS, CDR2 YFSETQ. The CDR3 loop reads CASSSGSGAQETQYF. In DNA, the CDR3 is TGCGCCAGCAGCTCCGGGTCGGGGGCCCAAGAGACCCAGTACTTC.

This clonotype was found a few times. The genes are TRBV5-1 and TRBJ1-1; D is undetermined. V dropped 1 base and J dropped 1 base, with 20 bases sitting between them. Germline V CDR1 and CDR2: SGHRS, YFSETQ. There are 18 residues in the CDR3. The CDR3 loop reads CASSLSHERSLSNTEAFF. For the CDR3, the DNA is TGCGCCAGCAGCTTGTCGCACGAGCGATCCCTTTCGAACACTGAAGCTTTCTTT. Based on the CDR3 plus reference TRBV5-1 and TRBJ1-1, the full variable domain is KAGVTQTPRYLIKTRGQQVTLSCSPISGHRSVSWYQQTPGQGLQFLFEYFSETQRNKGNFPGRFSGRQFSNSRSEMNVSTLELGDSALYLCASSLSHERSLSNTEAFFGQGTRLTVV.

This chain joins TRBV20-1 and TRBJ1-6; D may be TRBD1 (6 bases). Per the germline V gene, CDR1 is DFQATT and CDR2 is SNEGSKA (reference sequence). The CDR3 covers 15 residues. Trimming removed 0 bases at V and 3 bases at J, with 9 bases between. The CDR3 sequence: CSARDGTHYNSPLHF. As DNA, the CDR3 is TGCAGTGCTAGAGATGGGACACACTATAATTCACCCCTCCACTTT.

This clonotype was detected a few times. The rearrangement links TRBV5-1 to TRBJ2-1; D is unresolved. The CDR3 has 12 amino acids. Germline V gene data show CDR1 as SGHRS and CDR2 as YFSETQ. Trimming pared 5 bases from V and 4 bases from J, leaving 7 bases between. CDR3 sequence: CASRAQYNEQFF. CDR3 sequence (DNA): TGCGCCAGCAGAGCCCAGTACAATGAGCAGTTCTTC. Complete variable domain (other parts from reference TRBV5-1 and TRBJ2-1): KAGVTQTPRYLIKTRGQQVTLSCSPISGHRSVSWYQQTPGQGLQFLFEYFSETQRNKGNFPGRFSGRQFSNSRSEMNVSTLELGDSALYLCASRAQYNEQFFGPGTRLTVL.

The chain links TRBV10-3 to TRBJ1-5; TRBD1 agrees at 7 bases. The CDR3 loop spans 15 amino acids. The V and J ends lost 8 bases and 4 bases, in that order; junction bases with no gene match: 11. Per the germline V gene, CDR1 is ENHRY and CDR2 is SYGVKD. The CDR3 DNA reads TGTGCCATCGGTAAAGAGGGGGCGCGGAATCAGCCCCAGCATTTT. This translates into CAIGKEGARNQPQHF.

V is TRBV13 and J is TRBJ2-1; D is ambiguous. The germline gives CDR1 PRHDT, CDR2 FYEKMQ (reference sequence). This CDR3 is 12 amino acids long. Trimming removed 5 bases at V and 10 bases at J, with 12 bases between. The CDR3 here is CASSPTGSEQFF. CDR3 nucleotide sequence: TGTGCCAGCAGCCCCACCGGGTCAGAGCAGTTCTTC.

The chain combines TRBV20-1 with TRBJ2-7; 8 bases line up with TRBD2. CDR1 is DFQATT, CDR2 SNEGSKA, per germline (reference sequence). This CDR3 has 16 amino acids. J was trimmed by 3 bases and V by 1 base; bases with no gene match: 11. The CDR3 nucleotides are TGCAGTGCTAGAGGCCCGAGCGGGGGAAAGGTCTACGAGCAGTACTTC. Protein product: CSARGPSGGKVYEQYF.

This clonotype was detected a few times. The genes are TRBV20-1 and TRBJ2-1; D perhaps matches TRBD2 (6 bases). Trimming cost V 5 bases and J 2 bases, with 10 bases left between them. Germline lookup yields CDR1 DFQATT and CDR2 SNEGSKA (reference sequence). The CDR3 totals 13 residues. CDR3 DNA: TGCAGTGCTCTACTAGCTCCCTACAATGAGCAGTTCTTC. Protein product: CSALLAPYNEQFF.

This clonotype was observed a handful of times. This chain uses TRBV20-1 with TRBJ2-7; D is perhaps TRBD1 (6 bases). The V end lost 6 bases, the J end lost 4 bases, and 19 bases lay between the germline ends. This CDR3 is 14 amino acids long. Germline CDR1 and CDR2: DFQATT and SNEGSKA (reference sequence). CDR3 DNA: TGCAGTGCAGGGGGTGAGGACTCGCCTTACGAGCAGTACTTC. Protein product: CSAGGEDSPYEQYF.

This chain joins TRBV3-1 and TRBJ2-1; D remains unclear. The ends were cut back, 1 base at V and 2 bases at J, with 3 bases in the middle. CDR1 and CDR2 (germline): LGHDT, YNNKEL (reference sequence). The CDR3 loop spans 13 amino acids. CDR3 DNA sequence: TGTGCCAGCAGCCAAGGGGCCTACAATGAGCAGTTCTTC. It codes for CASSQGAYNEQFF.

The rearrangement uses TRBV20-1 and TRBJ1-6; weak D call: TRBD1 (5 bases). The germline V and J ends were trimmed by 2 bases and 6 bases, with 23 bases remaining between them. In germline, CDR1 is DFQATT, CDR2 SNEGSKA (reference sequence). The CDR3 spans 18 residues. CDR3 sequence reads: CSARLAPRDVAFNSPLHF. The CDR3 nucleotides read TGCAGTGCTAGACTAGCGCCACGGGACGTAGCTTTTAATTCACCCCTCCACTTT.

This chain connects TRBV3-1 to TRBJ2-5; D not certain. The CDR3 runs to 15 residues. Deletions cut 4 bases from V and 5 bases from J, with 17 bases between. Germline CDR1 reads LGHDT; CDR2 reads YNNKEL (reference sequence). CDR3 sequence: CASSPLDIVTETQYF. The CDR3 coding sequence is TGTGCCAGCAGCCCCCTTGACATCGTGACGGAGACCCAGTACTTC.

CDR3 DNA sequence: TGTGCCAGCAGCTCGGGACAGGGTGCGGAGACCCAGTACTTC. Translated, it gives CASSSGQGAETQYF. V and J are TRBV5-6 and TRBJ2-5, with 9 bases matching TRBD1. Unmatched junction bases numbered 5, after V lost 3 bases and J lost 5 bases. CDR3 length: 14 residues. Per germline, CDR1 SGHDT and CDR2 YYEEEE.

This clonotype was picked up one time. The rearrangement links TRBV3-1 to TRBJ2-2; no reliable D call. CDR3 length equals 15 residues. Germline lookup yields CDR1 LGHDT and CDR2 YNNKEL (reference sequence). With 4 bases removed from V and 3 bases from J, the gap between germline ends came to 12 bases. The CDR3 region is CASSPPGPDTGELFF. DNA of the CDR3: TGTGCCAGCAGCCCCCCCGGACCAGACACCGGGGAGCTGTTTTTT.

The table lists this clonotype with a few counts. The CDR3 DNA reads TGTGCCAGCAGTTTAGGCAGGAACTCCTACGAGCAGTACTTC. Translating it yields CASSLGRNSYEQYF. The chain joins TRBV12-3 or TRBV12-4 to TRBJ2-7; D is ambiguous. The CDR3 covers 14 residues. The ends were cut back, 1 base at V and 0 bases at J, with 7 bases in the middle.